This T cell receptor beta chain was sequenced during a study of blood T cell repertoires in COVID-19. For the study at large: Italy, Spain and the United States were the sources of the convalescent and acute COVID-19 samples.

Authors' methods: Counts of nucleated cells, estimated from reference gene primer amplification, were obtained. Profiling relied on immunoSEQ multiplex PCR, and the TCRdb table lists in-frame clones only, not all of them. The D gene and trimming were derived from the DNA, and the V and J assignments and clone size from that table. The table includes about 70,000 clones, about 88% detected once. CDR1 and CDR2 from the germline V gene are LGHNA and YNFKEQ. The CDR3 is made up of 15 amino acids. Trimming cost V 0 bases and J 6 bases, with 9 bases left between them. Sequences were obtained from peripheral blood. The V call is TRBV4-2, the J call TRBJ1-6; D gene unclear. This receptor was taken from a human donor in a cohort sampled during active COVID-19. The CDR3, as DNA: TGTGCCAGCAGCCAAGAGAACAGTTTTAATTCACCCCTCCACTTT. It translates to CASSQENSFNSPLHF.